This is a list of T cell receptor beta chains from one sample in a study of T cells expressing NK-cell markers. Each CDR3 protein gets one entry in TCRdb, which reprocessed the 5' RACE reads and gives no DNA. The sample has 150,000 to 200,000 distinct CDR3 sequences. The material sequenced was blood T cells: a sorted CD56 or NKG2C T cell subset, CD4+ or CD8+ T cells, or bulk PBMC T cells (not recorded which). The source is a woman aged 18 to 69 in good health. The CDR3 runs from the conserved cysteine through the conserved F or W. Each record gives: CDR3 length, J gene, V gene, CDR3 protein.

14 TRBJ1-3 TRBV20-1 CSARSPDSGNTIYF
15 TRBJ2-3 TRBV7-2 CASSLQGGRPDTQYF
15 TRBJ2-1 TRBV20-1 CSARPPGYSYNEQFF
16 TRBJ2-1 TRBV6-2/TRBV6-3 CASSYRPRDRGYEQFF
15 TRBJ2-7 TRBV9 CASSVGGRATYEQYF
14 TRBJ1-6 TRBV28 CASSPQGVGSPLHF
13 TRBJ2-5 TRBV10-3 CAIRGRNQETQYF
14 TRBJ2-7 TRBV6-5 CASSYGTSGYEQYF
12 TRBJ1-6 TRBV12-3/TRBV12-4 CASNSAVSPLHF
15 TRBJ2-2 TRBV12-3/TRBV12-4 CASSSTVPNTGELFF
13 TRBJ1-1 TRBV20-1 CSATNRGPAEAFF
14 TRBJ2-2 TRBV5-1 CASSLSWVTGELFF
16 TRBJ1-4 TRBV12-3/TRBV12-4 CASSIRQPATNEKLFF
15 TRBJ2-7 TRBV5-1 CASSDRLLPSGEQYF
15 TRBJ1-5 TRBV12-3/TRBV12-4 CASSSQYSVNQPQHF
12 TRBJ1-3 TRBV11-2 CASSHSGNTIYF
13 TRBJ2-1 TRBV9 CASSLRMWSEQFF
15 TRBJ2-2 TRBV5-1 CASSSRGSNTGELFF